One sample yielded the 27 T cell receptor beta chains listed below, sequenced in a study of CD8+ T cells in alopecia areata. cDNA serving as the sequencing template came from extracted, reverse transcribed RNA. Measured with immunoSEQ multiplex PCR; TCRdb has only the in-frame clones, and not every one. The table has approximately 180,000 clones, around 64% seen once; the top ten hold 1.3%. Treatment in this sample: oral pan-JAK inhibitor, 5-10 mg twice daily. The sample in question was CD4+ T cells sorted from blood, obtained between weeks 47 and 50, from a patient treated with tofacitinib. The receptors were sampled from a human donor with alopecia areata.

The rearrangement uses TRBV2 and TRBJ2-7; D is unresolved. Germline V lookup: CDR1 SNHLY, CDR2 FYNNEI. The ends were cut back, 4 bases at V and 5 bases at J, with 6 bases in the middle. This CDR3 is built from 11 residues. In DNA, the CDR3 is TGTGCCAGCAGTGCGGTGGACGAGCAGTACTTC. Residues: CASSAVDEQYF. Drawing the rest from reference TRBV2 and TRBJ2-7, the complete variable domain is EPEVTQTPSHQVTQMGQEVILRCVPISNHLYFYWYRQILGQKVEFLVSFYNNEISEKSEIFDDQFSVERPDGSNFTLKIRSTKLEDSAMYFCASSAVDEQYFGPGTRLTVT.

This sequence joins TRBV7-2 and TRBJ2-7; D is tentatively TRBD1 or TRBD2 (5 bases each). V lost 11 bases and J 5 bases, leaving 13 bases between the germline ends. The CDR3 loop spans 11 amino acids. Germline assignment: CDR1 SGHTA and CDR2 FQGNSA. The chain's CDR3 is CAEGWLNEQYF. CDR3 DNA: TGTGCCGAGGGGTGGCTGAACGAGCAGTACTTC.

This clone appeared many times. The chain uses TRBV27 and TRBJ2-1; no firm D call. Trimming took 7 bases from V and 5 from J, leaving 15 bases between them. This CDR3 contains 14 residues. Germline-derived CDR1 and CDR2 are MNHEY and SMNVEV (reference sequence). CDR3 protein: CASTQRPGNNEQFF. CDR3 DNA: TGTGCCAGCACCCAACGACCAGGCAACAATGAGCAGTTCTTC.

This clone has more than one count but fewer than ten. The genes are TRBV7-8 and TRBJ1-2; D not resolved. This CDR3 is built from 16 residues. Germline assignment: CDR1 SGHVS and CDR2 FQNEAQ. V gave up 1 base and J gave up 8 bases, with 20 bases separating them. DNA of the CDR3: TGTGCCAGCAGCTTAGTGAGGGTCGGCTCTTCGGGCGGCTACACCTTC. The encoded protein is CASSLVRVGSSGGYTF.

This clone was counted many times. The J gene is TRBJ2-7, the V gene TRBV28, with 7 nucleotides matching TRBD2. The CDR3 spans 12 residues. V shed 6 bases and J 7 bases; nucleotides not matched to a gene: 6. Germline CDR1 reads MDHEN; CDR2 reads SYDVKM. CDR3 in DNA: TGTGCCAGCAGAGCGGGGTGGGGTGAGCAGTACTTC. Translating it yields CASRAGWGEQYF. The full variable domain, with the rest looked up from reference TRBV28 and TRBJ2-7, is DVKVTQSSRYLVKRTGEKVFLECVQDMDHENMFWYRQDPGLGLRLIYFSYDVKMKEKGDIPEGYSVSREKKERFSLILESASTNQTSMYLCASRAGWGEQYFGPGTRLTVT.

This clone was seen once. The rearrangement joins TRBV5-1 to TRBJ2-3; possibly TRBD1 for D (6 bases). The CDR3 sequence is 15 residues long. Germline V gene sequence: CDR1 SGHRS, CDR2 YFSETQ. Between the trimmed V and J ends, which lost 4 bases and 0 bases, there was a span of 12 bases. In nucleotides, the CDR3 is TGCGCCAGCAGCGTGGGACAAACTAGCACAGATACGCAGTATTTT. Encoded protein: CASSVGQTSTDTQYF.

V and J are TRBV6-6 and TRBJ2-5; TRBD1 agrees at 11 bases. Germline CDR1 and CDR2: MNHNY and SVGAGI (reference sequence). With 1 base clipped from V and 9 bases from J, the junction kept 4 bases outside the gene matches. This CDR3 spans 14 amino acids. The DNA for the CDR3 is TGTGCCAGCAGTTACTGGGACAGGGGGGACGCCCAGTACTTC. This sequence encodes CASSYWDRGDAQYF.

J is TRBJ1-6 and V is TRBV25-1, with 9 bases matching TRBD1. V dropped 6 bases and J dropped 7; count of bases not matched to a gene: 7. From germline, CDR1 is MGHDK and CDR2 SYGVNS. The CDR3 has 15 residues. The CDR3, as DNA: TGTGCCAGCAGCCTCGGACAGGGGAAAAATTCACCCCTCCACTTT. This encodes CASSLGQGKNSPLHF.

The chain recombines TRBV10-3 with TRBJ2-7; TRBD1 aligns across 7 bases. CDR3 length: 13 residues. From germline, CDR1 is ENHRY and CDR2 SYGVKD. V dropped 4 bases and J dropped 4; count of bases not matched to a gene: 4. The CDR3: CAISGQGGYEQYF. CDR3 in DNA: TGTGCCATCAGTGGACAGGGTGGGTACGAGCAGTACTTC.

CDR3 coding DNA: TGCAGCGTTGAAGATCAAGGCAAACCAACCTACGAGCAGTACTTC. Its translation: CSVEDQGKPTYEQYF. The V gene is TRBV29-1, the J gene TRBJ2-7; D ambiguous. Per germline, CDR1 SQVTM and CDR2 ANQGSEA. The V end lost 0 bases, the J end lost 2 bases, and 14 bases lay between the germline ends. There are 15 residues in the CDR3.

The chain has TRBV30 and TRBJ1-2; a weak D match, TRBD1 (5 bases). The V gene's germline CDR1 is GTSNPN and CDR2 SVGIG (reference sequence). The CDR3 contains 12 residues. The V and J ends lost 3 bases and 2 bases respectively, with 7 bases between them. Written as DNA, the CDR3 is TGTGCCTGGAGAGCAGGGAACTATGGCTACACCTTC. It encodes CAWRAGNYGYTF.

The rearrangement uses TRBV9 and TRBJ2-5; D may be TRBD1 or TRBD2 (6 bases each). There are 16 residues in the CDR3. Germline CDR1 SGDLS, CDR2 YYNGEE. Trimming removed 0 bases from V and 4 bases from J, with 16 bases in between. CDR3 DNA sequence: TGTGCCAGCAGCGTAGGTCCGGGGGCCCCTGGAGAGACCCAGTACTTC. Protein: CASSVGPGAPGETQYF. Using reference TRBV9 and TRBJ2-5 for the parts outside the CDR3, the full variable domain is DSGVTQTPKHLITATGQRVTLRCSPRSGDLSVYWYQQSLDQGLQFLIQYYNGEERAKGNILERFSAQQFPDLHSELNLSSLELGDSALYFCASSVGPGAPGETQYFGPGTRLLVL.

DNA of the CDR3: TGTGCCAGCACCCCCGGGGAGGGCTATGGCTACACCTTC. This translates into CASTPGEGYGYTF. The V and J genes are TRBV2 and TRBJ1-2; D is unclear. This CDR3 contains 13 residues. Trimming took 7 bases from V and 4 from J, leaving 13 bases between them. Germline CDR1 and CDR2: SNHLY and FYNNEI.

V usage is TRBV7-9 and J usage is TRBJ2-3, with TRBD2 matching over 7 bases. The CDR3 is 16 amino acids. After removal of 4 bases from V and 0 bases from J, the junction contained 7 bases not matched to a gene. The V gene's germline CDR1 is SEHNR and CDR2 FQNEAQ (reference sequence). In nucleotides, the CDR3 is TGTGCCAGCAGCTCCCGGGGGGACTTAAGCACAGATACGCAGTATTTT. This sequence encodes CASSSRGDLSTDTQYF.

The chain combines TRBV30 with TRBJ2-1; 12 bases agree with TRBD2. CDR3 size: 15 residues. With 1 base clipped from V and 3 bases from J, the junction kept 1 base outside the gene matches. Germline CDR1 and CDR2: GTSNPN and SVGIG (reference sequence). CDR3 DNA sequence: TGTGCCTGGAGTGCGGGACTAGCGGGCTACAATGAGCAGTTCTTC. Its protein product is CAWSAGLAGYNEQFF.

The V call is TRBV29-1, the J call TRBJ2-7, with 11 bases that match TRBD2. Germline trimming cut 4 bases from V and 4 bases from J; bases unmatched to any gene: 9. The CDR3 consists of 15 residues. CDR1 is SQVTM and CDR2 is ANQGSEA in the germline V gene. CDR3 in amino acids: CSVVQLAGGLYEQYF. The CDR3 region has the DNA TGCAGCGTTGTACAGCTAGCGGGGGGATTGTACGAGCAGTACTTC.

This rearrangement joins TRBV6-6 to TRBJ2-7; 8 nucleotides line up with TRBD1. This CDR3 comprises 15 residues. V lost 7 bases, J lost 1 base, and 9 bases stayed unmatched. Germline V CDR1 and CDR2: MNHNY, SVGAGI (reference sequence). CDR3 loop: CASNKHTGGSYEQYF. For the CDR3, the DNA is TGTGCCAGCAATAAGCACACAGGGGGATCCTACGAGCAGTACTTC.

This clone has only a few counts. This chain connects TRBV4-2 to TRBJ1-1, with D hard to call. Trimming left V 4 bases short and J 1 base short, with 13 bases between. The CDR3 covers 15 residues. Germline CDR1 and CDR2: LGHNA and YNFKEQ. The CDR3 loop reads CASSRAERSNTEAFF. DNA for the CDR3: TGTGCCAGCAGCCGAGCCGAGAGGTCGAACACTGAAGCTTTCTTT.

The chain links TRBV6-6 to TRBJ1-5; D perhaps matches TRBD1 (5 bases). The germline V gene encodes CDR1 MNHNY and CDR2 SVGAGI (reference sequence). The CDR3 totals 14 residues. This chain's CDR3 is CAVAGAVDNQPQHF. DNA of the CDR3: TGTGCAGTGGCTGGGGCAGTGGACAATCAGCCCCAGCATTTT.

This clone was observed at least ten times. The gene calls are TRBV27 and TRBJ2-5; 8 bases align to TRBD1. The CDR3 runs 13 residues. The junction had 7 bases not matched to a gene; V was cut back by 8 bases and J by 5 bases. CDR1 and CDR2 (germline): MNHEY, SMNVEV (reference sequence). The CDR3 reads CASAPRQGETQYF. In nucleotides, the CDR3 is TGTGCCAGCGCTCCCCGACAGGGGGAGACCCAGTACTTC.

The rearrangement uses TRBV9 and TRBJ2-1; tentative D call: TRBD1 (5 bases). The CDR3 contains 16 residues. The germline V gene has CDR1 SGDLS and CDR2 YYNGEE. V shed 0 bases and J shed 3 bases, with 13 bases lying between them. The DNA for the CDR3 is TGTGCCAGCAGCGTAGCGACAGACGGAATCTACAATGAGCAGTTCTTC. This sequence encodes CASSVATDGIYNEQFF.

This clone occurred a few times. The CDR3 nucleotides are TGTGCCAGCAGCCTCAGGGGGCAGACAGATACGCAGTATTTT. It yields the protein CASSLRGQTDTQYF. The V and J genes are TRBV7-9 and TRBJ2-3; 8 bases map to TRBD1. The CDR3 covers 14 residues. With 5 bases clipped from V and 3 bases from J, the junction kept 4 bases outside the gene matches. Germline loops: CDR1 SEHNR, CDR2 FQNEAQ (reference sequence).

The chain carries TRBV19 and TRBJ1-2, with D possibly TRBD1 on 5 matching bases. Trimming removed 5 bases at V and 0 bases at J, with 13 bases between. There are 15 residues in the CDR3. The V gene's germline CDR1 is LNHDA and CDR2 SQIVND (reference sequence). This CDR3 reads CASSPGTVTNYGYTF. CDR3 sequence (DNA): TGTGCCAGTAGTCCCGGGACGGTTACTAACTATGGCTACACCTTC.

There are a few counts of this clone. The chain uses TRBV5-1 and TRBJ2-2; TRBD1 aligns across 10 bases. The length of the CDR3 is 16 residues. V was clipped by 6 bases and J by 3 bases; unmatched bases: 8. Germline lookup yields CDR1 SGHRS and CDR2 YFSETQ. The CDR3 loop reads CASKRPGTGDTGELFF. For the CDR3, the DNA is TGCGCCAGCAAACGTCCGGGGACAGGGGACACCGGGGAGCTGTTTTTT. Supplemented by reference TRBV5-1 and TRBJ2-2, the full variable domain reads KAGVTQTPRYLIKTRGQQVTLSCSPISGHRSVSWYQQTPGQGLQFLFEYFSETQRNKGNFPGRFSGRQFSNSRSEMNVSTLELGDSALYLCASKRPGTGDTGELFFGEGSRLTVL.

The V and J genes are TRBV7-2 and TRBJ2-7; TRBD2 agrees at 8 bases. J was trimmed by 6 bases and V by 2 bases; bases with no gene match: 9. Per germline, CDR1 SGHTA and CDR2 FQGNSA. The CDR3 totals 15 residues. The CDR3 reads CASSLRETSVREQYF. CDR3 in DNA: TGTGCCAGCAGCTTACGGGAGACTAGCGTACGCGAGCAGTACTTC.

The chain is built from TRBV30 and TRBJ1-1; D is undetermined. Germline lookup yields CDR1 GTSNPN and CDR2 SVGIG (reference sequence). The V end lost 1 base, the J end lost 0 bases, and 3 bases lay between the germline ends. The CDR3 is made up of 12 amino acids. This CDR3 is CAWSEMNTEAFF. The CDR3 bases are TGTGCCTGGAGTGAAATGAACACTGAAGCTTTCTTT.

In this sample, this clone turned up many times. The CDR3 bases are TGTGCCAGTAGTATTGTGGGCGGAATTTATGGCTACACCTTC. This sequence encodes CASSIVGGIYGYTF. The chain is built from TRBV19 and TRBJ1-2; D not certain. Germline values: CDR1 LNHDA, CDR2 SQIVND (reference sequence). This CDR3 spans 14 amino acids. Deletions cut 3 bases from V and 5 bases from J, with 13 bases between.